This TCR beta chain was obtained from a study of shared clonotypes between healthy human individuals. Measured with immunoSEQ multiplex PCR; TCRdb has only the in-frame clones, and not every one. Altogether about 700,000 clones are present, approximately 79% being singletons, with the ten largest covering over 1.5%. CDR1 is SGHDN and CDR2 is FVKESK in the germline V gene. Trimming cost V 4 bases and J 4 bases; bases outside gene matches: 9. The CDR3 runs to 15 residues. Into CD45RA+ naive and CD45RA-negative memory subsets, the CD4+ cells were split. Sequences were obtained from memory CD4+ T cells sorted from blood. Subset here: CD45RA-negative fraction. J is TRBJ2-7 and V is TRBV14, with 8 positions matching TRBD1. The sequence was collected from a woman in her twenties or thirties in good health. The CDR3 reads CASSRGQGVGYEQYF. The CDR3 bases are TGTGCCAGCAGCCGAGGACAGGGCGTGGGATACGAGCAGTACTTC.